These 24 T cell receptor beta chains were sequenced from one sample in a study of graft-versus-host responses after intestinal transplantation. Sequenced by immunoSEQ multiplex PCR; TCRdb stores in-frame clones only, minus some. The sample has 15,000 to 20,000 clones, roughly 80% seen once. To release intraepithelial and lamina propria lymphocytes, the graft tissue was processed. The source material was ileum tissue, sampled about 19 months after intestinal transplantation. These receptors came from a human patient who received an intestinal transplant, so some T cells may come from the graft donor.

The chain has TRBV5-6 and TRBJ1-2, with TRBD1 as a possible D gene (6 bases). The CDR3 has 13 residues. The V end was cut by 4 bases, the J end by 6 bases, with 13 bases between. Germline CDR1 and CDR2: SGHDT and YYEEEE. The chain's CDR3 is CASSHQGRNGYTF. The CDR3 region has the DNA TGTGCCAGCAGCCATCAGGGGAGGAATGGCTACACCTTC.

The chain's CDR3 is CASSEAGRDTIYF. CDR3 coding DNA: TGTGCCAGCAGTGAGGCAGGCCGAGACACCATATATTTT. This chain connects TRBV6-1 to TRBJ1-3; D is uncertain. CDR3 length: 13 amino acids. V was trimmed by 3 bases and J by 8 bases, leaving 11 bases between them. The germline V gene encodes CDR1 MNHNS and CDR2 SASEGT.

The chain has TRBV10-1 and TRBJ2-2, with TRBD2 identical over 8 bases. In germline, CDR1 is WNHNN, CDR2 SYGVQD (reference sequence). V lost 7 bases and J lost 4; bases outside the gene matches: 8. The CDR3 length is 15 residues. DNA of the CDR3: TGCGCCAGCACCGCGGTAGCGGGGTCCACCGGGGAGCTGTTTTTT. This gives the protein CASTAVAGSTGELFF.

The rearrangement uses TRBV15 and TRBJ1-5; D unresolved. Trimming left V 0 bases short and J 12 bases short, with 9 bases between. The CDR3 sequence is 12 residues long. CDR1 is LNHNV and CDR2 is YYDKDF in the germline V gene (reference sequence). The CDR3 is CATSRDRIYQHF. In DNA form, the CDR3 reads TGTGCCACCAGCAGAGACCGAATATACCAGCATTTT.

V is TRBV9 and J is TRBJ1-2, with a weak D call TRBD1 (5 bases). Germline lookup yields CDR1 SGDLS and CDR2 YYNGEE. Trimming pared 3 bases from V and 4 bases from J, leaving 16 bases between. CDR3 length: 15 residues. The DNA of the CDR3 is TGTGCCAGCAGCGCTTCAGGAGGGGTCCCCTATGGCTACACCTTC. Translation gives CASSASGGVPYGYTF.

CDR3 in amino acids: CASSSGGGDTEKLFF. As DNA, the CDR3 is TGCGCCAGCAGCTCGGGCGGTGGGGACACAGAAAAACTGTTTTTT. This chain joins TRBV5-1 and TRBJ1-4, with D tentatively TRBD1 (6 bases). The ends were cut back, 3 bases at V and 8 bases at J, with 17 bases in the middle. The CDR3 totals 15 residues. Germline CDR1 SGHRS, CDR2 YFSETQ.

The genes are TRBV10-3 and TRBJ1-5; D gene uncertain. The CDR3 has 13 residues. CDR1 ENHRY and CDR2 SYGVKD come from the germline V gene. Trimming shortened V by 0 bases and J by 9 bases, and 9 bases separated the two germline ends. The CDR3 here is CAISESFVLPQHF. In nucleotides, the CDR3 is TGTGCCATCAGTGAGTCCTTCGTCCTGCCCCAGCATTTT.

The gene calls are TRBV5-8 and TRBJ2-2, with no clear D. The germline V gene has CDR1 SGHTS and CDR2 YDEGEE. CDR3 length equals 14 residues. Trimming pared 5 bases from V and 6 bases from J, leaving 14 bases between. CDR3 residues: CASRQTVHSGELFF. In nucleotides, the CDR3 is TGTGCCAGCAGGCAAACTGTCCACTCCGGGGAGCTGTTTTTT.

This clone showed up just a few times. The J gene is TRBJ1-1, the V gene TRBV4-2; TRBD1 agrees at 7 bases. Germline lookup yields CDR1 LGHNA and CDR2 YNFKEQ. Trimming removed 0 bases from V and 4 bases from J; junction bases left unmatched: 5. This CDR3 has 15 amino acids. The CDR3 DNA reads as TGTGCCAGCAGCCAAGAGGTACAGGGGCCCACTGAAGCTTTCTTT. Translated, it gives CASSQEVQGPTEAFF.

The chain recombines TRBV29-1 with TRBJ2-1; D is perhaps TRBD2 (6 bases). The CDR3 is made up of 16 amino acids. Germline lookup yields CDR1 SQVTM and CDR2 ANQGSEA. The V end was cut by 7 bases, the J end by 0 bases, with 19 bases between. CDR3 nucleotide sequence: TGCAGCGCCGCTGAGACCCGGGGGACCTCCTACAATGAGCAGTTCTTC. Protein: CSAAETRGTSYNEQFF.

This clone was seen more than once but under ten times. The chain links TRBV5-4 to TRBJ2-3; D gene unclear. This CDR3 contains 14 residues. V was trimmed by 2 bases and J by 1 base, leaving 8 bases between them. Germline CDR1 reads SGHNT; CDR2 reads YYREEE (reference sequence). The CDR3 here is CASSFYLGTDTQYF. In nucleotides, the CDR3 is TGTGCCAGCAGCTTTTACTTAGGCACAGATACGCAGTATTTT.

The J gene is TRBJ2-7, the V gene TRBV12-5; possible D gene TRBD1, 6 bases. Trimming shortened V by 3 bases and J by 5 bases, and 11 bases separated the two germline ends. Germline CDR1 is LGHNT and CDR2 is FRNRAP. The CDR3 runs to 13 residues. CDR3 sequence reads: CASGLGQRDEQYF. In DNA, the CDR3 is TGTGCTAGTGGTTTAGGACAGAGGGACGAGCAGTACTTC.

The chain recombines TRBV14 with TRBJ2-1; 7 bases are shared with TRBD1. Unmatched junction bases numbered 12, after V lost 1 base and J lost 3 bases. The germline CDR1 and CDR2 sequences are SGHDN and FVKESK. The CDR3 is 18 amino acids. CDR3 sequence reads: CASSQVDYGTEGYNEQFF. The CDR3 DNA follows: TGTGCCAGCAGCCAAGTAGATTACGGGACAGAGGGCTACAATGAGCAGTTCTTC.

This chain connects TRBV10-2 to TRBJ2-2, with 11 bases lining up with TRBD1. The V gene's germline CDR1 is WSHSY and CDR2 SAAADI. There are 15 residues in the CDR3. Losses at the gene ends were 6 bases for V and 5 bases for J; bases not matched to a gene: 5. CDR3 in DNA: TGCGCCAGCAGAGGACAGGGGGCGCGGACCGGGGAGCTGTTTTTT. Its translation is CASRGQGARTGELFF.

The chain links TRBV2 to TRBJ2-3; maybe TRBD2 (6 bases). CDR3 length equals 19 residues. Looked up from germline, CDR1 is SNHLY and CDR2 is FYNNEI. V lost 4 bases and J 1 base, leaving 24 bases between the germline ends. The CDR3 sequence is CASSAPPTSVAVGTDTQYF. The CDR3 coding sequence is TGTGCCAGCAGTGCCCCGCCGACTAGTGTGGCTGTCGGCACAGATACGCAGTATTTT.

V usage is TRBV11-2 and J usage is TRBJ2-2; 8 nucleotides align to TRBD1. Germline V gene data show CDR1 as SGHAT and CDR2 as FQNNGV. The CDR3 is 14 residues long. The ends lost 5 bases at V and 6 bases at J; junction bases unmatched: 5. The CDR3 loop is CASSNNRGSGELFF. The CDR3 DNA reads TGTGCCAGCAGCAACAACAGGGGGTCCGGGGAGCTGTTTTTT.

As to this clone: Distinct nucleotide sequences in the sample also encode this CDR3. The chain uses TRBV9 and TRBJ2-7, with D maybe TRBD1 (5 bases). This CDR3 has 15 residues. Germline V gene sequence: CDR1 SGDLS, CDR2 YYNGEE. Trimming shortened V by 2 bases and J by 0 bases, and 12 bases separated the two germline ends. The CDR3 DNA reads TGTGCCAGCAGCGTTCAGGGCTTAGACTCCTACGAGCAGTACTTC. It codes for CASSVQGLDSYEQYF.

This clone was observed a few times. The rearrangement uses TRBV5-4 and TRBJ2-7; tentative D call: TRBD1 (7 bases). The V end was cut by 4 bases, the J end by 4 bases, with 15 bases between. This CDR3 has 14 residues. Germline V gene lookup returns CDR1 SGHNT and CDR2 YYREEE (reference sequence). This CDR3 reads CASSQGGQKYEQYF. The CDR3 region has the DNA TGTGCCAGCAGCCAGGGGGGACAGAAGTACGAGCAGTACTTC.

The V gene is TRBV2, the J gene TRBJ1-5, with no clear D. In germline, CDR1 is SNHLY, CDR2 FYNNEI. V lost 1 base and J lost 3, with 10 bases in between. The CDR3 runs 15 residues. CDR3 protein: CASSEDWLPNQPQHF. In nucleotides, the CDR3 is TGTGCCAGCAGTGAAGATTGGCTACCCAATCAGCCCCAGCATTTT.

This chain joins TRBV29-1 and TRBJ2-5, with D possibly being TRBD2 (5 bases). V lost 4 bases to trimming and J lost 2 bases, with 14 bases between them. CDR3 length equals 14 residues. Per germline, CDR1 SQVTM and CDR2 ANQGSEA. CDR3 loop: CSVVRGSAQETQYF. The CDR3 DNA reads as TGCAGCGTTGTCCGGGGTTCGGCACAAGAGACCCAGTACTTC.

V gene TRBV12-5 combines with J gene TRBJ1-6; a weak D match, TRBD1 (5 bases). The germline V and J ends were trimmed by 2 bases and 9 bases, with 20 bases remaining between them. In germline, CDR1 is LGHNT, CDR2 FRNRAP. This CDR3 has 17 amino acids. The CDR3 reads CASGLQGSTGSVSPLHF. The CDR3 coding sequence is TGTGCTAGTGGTTTGCAGGGCAGTACAGGATCGGTTTCACCCCTCCACTTT.

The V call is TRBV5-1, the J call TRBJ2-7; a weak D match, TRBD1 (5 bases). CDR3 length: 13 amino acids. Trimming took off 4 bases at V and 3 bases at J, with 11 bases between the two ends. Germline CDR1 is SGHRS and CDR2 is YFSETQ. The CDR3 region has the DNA TGCGCCAGCAGCCCCGCAGGGATCTACGAGCAGTACTTC. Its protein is CASSPAGIYEQYF. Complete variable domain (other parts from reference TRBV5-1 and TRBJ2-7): KAGVTQTPRYLIKTRGQQVTLSCSPISGHRSVSWYQQTPGQGLQFLFEYFSETQRNKGNFPGRFSGRQFSNSRSEMNVSTLELGDSALYLCASSPAGIYEQYFGPGTRLTVT.

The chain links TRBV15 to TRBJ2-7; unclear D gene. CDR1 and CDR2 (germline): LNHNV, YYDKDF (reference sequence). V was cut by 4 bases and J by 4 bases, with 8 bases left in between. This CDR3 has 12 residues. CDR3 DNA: TGTGCCACCAGCAAGCCAGGTTACGAGCAGTACTTC. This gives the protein CATSKPGYEQYF.

CDR3 DNA sequence: TGTGCCAGCAGCTTAATGGGGCGAAGAACAGATACGCAGTATTTT. Amino acids: CASSLMGRRTDTQYF. The V and J genes are TRBV7-9 and TRBJ2-3, with D tentatively TRBD1 (5 bases). CDR1 and CDR2 from the germline V gene are SEHNR and FQNEAQ (reference sequence). The CDR3 runs to 15 residues. V was trimmed by 2 bases and J by 3 bases, leaving 12 bases between them.